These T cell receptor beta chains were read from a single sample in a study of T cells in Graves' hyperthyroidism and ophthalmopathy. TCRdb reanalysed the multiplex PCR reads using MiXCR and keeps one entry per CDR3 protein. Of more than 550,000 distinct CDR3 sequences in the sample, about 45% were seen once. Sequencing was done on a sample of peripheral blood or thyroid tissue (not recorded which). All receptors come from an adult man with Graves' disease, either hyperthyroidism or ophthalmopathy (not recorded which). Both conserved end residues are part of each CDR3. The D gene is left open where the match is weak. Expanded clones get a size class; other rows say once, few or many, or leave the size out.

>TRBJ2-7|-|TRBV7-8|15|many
CASSTRRTESYEQYF
TGTGCCAGCAGCACTAGACGGACCGAATCCTACGAGCAGTACTTC
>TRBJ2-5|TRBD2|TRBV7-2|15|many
CASSFASGRGETQYF
TGTGCCAGCAGCTTCGCTAGCGGGAGGGGCGAGACCCAGTACTTC
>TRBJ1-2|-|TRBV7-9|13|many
CASSPRVDYGYTF
TGTGCCAGCAGCCCTAGGGTGGACTATGGCTACACCTTC
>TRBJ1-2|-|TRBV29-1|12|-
CSSRLANYGYTF
TGCAGCTCACGACTAGCTAACTATGGCTACACCTTC
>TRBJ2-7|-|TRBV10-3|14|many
CAISEDGGSYEQYF
TGTGCCATCAGTGAGGACGGAGGGTCCTACGAGCAGTACTTC
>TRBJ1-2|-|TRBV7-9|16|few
CASSQATGQSVYGYTF
TGCGCCAGCAGCCAAGCTACGGGACAAAGTGTCTATGGCTACACCTTC
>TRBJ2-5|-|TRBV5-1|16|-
CASSLTSEGQQETQYF
TGTGCCAGCAGCTTGACCTCCGAGGGGCAGCAAGAGACCCAGTACTTC
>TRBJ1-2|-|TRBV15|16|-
CATSRVGTSDNYGYTF
TGTGCCACCAGCAGAGTAGGGACTAGCGATAACTATGGCTACACCTTC
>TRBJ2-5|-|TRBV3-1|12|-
CASQGSHGTQYF
TGTGCCAGCCAGGGTAGTCATGGGACCCAGTACTTC
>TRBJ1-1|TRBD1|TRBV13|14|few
CASSFKGGVSEAFF
TGTGCCAGCAGCTTTAAAGGGGGCGTTTCTGAAGCTTTCTTT
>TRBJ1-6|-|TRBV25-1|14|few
CASSPKPDNSPLHF
TGTGCCAGCTCACCGAAACCCGATAATTCACCCCTCCACTTT
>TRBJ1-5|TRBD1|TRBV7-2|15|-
CASRPTGVRNQPQHF
TGTGCCAGCAGACCTACAGGGGTTCGCAATCAGCCCCAGCATTTT
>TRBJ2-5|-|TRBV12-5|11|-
CASGSTETQYF
TGTGCTAGTGGTTCAACAGAGACCCAGTACTTC
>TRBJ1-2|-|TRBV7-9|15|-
CASSLGDGSLYGYTF
TGTGCCAGCAGCTTAGGTGACGGCTCCCTTTATGGCTACACCTTC
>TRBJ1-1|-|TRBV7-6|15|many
CASSLASGAITEAFF
TGTGCCAGCAGCTTAGCGAGCGGGGCCATCACTGAAGCTTTCTTT
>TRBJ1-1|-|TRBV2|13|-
CASSEEQQAEAFF
TGTGCCAGCAGTGAAGAACAGCAAGCTGAAGCTTTCTTT
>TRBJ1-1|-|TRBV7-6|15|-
CASRYSQGFGLEAFF
TGTGCCAGCAGATATTCTCAGGGGTTTGGCCTTGAAGCTTTCTTT
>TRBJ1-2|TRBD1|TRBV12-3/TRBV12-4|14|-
CASTRQGVEYGYTF
TGTGCCAGCACACGACAGGGGGTAGAATATGGCTACACCTTC
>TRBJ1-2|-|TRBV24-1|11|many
CATSDLAGYTF
TGTGCCACCAGTGACCTCGCTGGCTACACCTTC